These 23 T cell receptor beta chains came from one sample sequenced in a study of T cell responses to AZD1222 COVID-19 vaccine (dated by TCRdb to the early 2020s). According to the study, the label for this sample's time point signals: about 28 days (+/-7) after the second vaccine dose. Libraries were constructed by the immunoSEQ multiplex PCR assay. The table was pulled from immuneACCESS by TCRdb, which kept in-frame rearrangements only. Such tables lose some clones; where checked, under half of the loss comes from unresolved V genes, and the rest has no known cause. In all, the sample holds around 140,000 clones, and 85% to 90% of those were seen once. The ten largest account for under 2% of the sample. Source: peripheral blood, taken 28 days after the second AZD1222 dose. Receptors were obtained from an adult who received the AZD1222 COVID-19 vaccine.

The J gene is TRBJ1-1, the V gene TRBV11-2, with TRBD1 identical over 9 bases. This CDR3 has 18 amino acids. From germline, CDR1 is SGHAT and CDR2 FQNNGV. Unmatched junction bases numbered 19, after V lost 5 bases and J lost 6 bases. The CDR3 DNA is TGTGCCAGCAGCCTTACGGACAGGGGTCAGCAGAGGTACGCTGAAGCTTTCTTT. Translation: CASSLTDRGQQRYAEAFF.

The chain combines TRBV2 with TRBJ1-2; 7 bases are a match to TRBD1. The trim removed 6 bases at V and 0 bases at J, leaving 4 bases unmatched. The CDR3 loop spans 14 amino acids. Germline CDR1 is SNHLY and CDR2 is FYNNEI. Here the CDR3 reads CASRRQGTNYGYTF. Here the CDR3 DNA reads TGTGCCAGCAGACGACAGGGCACTAACTATGGCTACACCTTC.

This chain uses TRBV6-2 or TRBV6-3 with TRBJ1-1; a weak D match, TRBD1 (5 bases). This CDR3 has 16 amino acids. V was clipped by 2 bases and J by 0 bases, with 13 bases between them. Germline CDR1 is MNHEY and CDR2 is SVGEGT. The CDR3 is CASSYVQGFMNTEAFF. CDR3 in DNA: TGTGCCAGCAGTTACGTGCAGGGTTTTATGAACACTGAAGCTTTCTTT.

The chain combines TRBV18 with TRBJ2-3, with D unclear. Germline assignment: CDR1 KGHSH and CDR2 LQKENI. Trimming cost V 3 bases and J 2 bases, with 3 bases left between them. The CDR3 sequence is 12 residues long. CDR3 residues: CASSPITDTQYF. As DNA, the CDR3 is TGTGCCAGCTCACCTATCACAGATACGCAGTATTTT.

This chain joins TRBV6-5 and TRBJ1-1; D is possibly TRBD1 (5 bases). Germline CDR1 MNHEY, CDR2 SVGAGI. The CDR3 sequence is 15 residues long. V was clipped by 2 bases and J by 1 base, with 11 bases between them. In DNA form, the CDR3 reads TGTGCCAGCAGTTACACGAGGGGATCGAACACTGAAGCTTTCTTT. Its translation: CASSYTRGSNTEAFF.

The chain uses TRBV19 and TRBJ2-1, with 12 nucleotides matching TRBD2. V trimming: 2 bases; J trimming: 7 bases; junction bases outside the gene matches: 3. Germline-derived CDR1 and CDR2 are LNHDA and SQIVND (reference sequence). The CDR3 loop spans 15 amino acids. This CDR3 is CASSITTSGRNEQFF. In nucleotides, the CDR3 is TGTGCCAGTAGTATAACTACTAGCGGGAGGAATGAGCAGTTCTTC.

V is TRBV30 and J is TRBJ2-3; 9 bases fit TRBD1. J was trimmed by 3 bases and V by 3 bases; bases with no gene match: 4. Germline CDR1 GTSNPN, CDR2 SVGIG (reference sequence). The CDR3 is 14 amino acids. The CDR3: CAWRGTGFTDTQYF. In nucleotides, the CDR3 is TGTGCCTGGAGAGGGACAGGGTTTACAGATACGCAGTATTTT.

J is TRBJ2-3 and V is TRBV4-3; 14 bases agree with TRBD2. After removal of 1 base from V and 2 bases from J, the junction contained 5 bases not matched to a gene. Per the germline V gene, CDR1 is LGHNA and CDR2 is YSLEER. The CDR3 has 18 residues. The DNA of the CDR3 is TGCGCCAGCAGCCAAGGTGGGACTAGCGGGAGTATCACAGATACGCAGTATTTT. Protein product: CASSQGGTSGSITDTQYF.

The chain is built from TRBV6-5 and TRBJ2-7; 8 bases match TRBD1. J lost 4 bases, V lost 6 bases, and 11 bases had no gene match. Looked up from germline, CDR1 is MNHEY and CDR2 is SVGAGI. The length of the CDR3 is 15 residues. The CDR3 loop is CASRTDGTGLYEQYV. The CDR3 DNA is TGTGCCAGCAGAACTGACGGGACAGGACTTTACGAGCAGTACGTC.

The J gene is TRBJ1-2, the V gene TRBV6-6, with a weak D call TRBD1 (6 bases). Trimming stripped 7 bases from V and 8 bases from J, with 17 bases between. The CDR3 totals 13 residues. Germline lookup yields CDR1 MNHNY and CDR2 SVGAGI (reference sequence). The CDR3 loop reads CASTSSDRGGYTF. The CDR3, as DNA: TGTGCCAGCACATCCTCGGACAGAGGAGGCTACACCTTC.

CDR3 protein: CSVWEGYTF. The CDR3 nucleotides read TGCAGCGTGTGGGAGGGCTACACCTTC. This chain links TRBV29-1 with TRBJ1-2; D ambiguous. Germline CDR1 reads SQVTM; CDR2 reads ANQGSEA. The CDR3 extends over 9 amino acids. V was cut by 6 bases and J by 8 bases, with 7 bases left in between.

The chain has TRBV5-5 and TRBJ1-2; no firm D call. Germline V gene lookup returns CDR1 SGHKS and CDR2 YYEKEE (reference sequence). The CDR3 consists of 14 residues. The V end was cut by 0 bases, the J end by 1 base, with 7 bases between. CDR3 protein: CASSLAGDNYGYTF. The CDR3 DNA reads TGTGCCAGCAGCTTGGCCGGGGATAACTATGGCTACACCTTC. The variable domain in full, with the rest retrieved from reference TRBV5-5 and TRBJ1-2, is DAGVTQSPTHLIKTRGQQVTLRCSPISGHKSVSWYQQVLGQGPQFIFQYYEKEERGRGNFPDRFSARQFPNYSSELNVNALLLGDSALYLCASSLAGDNYGYTFGSGTRLTVV.

The V and J genes are TRBV28 and TRBJ2-6; D is perhaps TRBD2 (6 bases). The CDR3 length is 16 residues. Germline V gene lookup returns CDR1 MDHEN and CDR2 SYDVKM. Trimming left V 2 bases short and J 1 base short, with 9 bases between. In DNA, the CDR3 is TGTGCCAGCAGTTTACCCGGGAGATCTGGGGCCAACGTCCTGACTTTC. It specifies CASSLPGRSGANVLTF.

The J gene is TRBJ1-2, the V gene TRBV2; D uncertain. Germline lookup yields CDR1 SNHLY and CDR2 FYNNEI. Trimming took off 2 bases at V and 7 bases at J, with 17 bases between the two ends. This CDR3 has 15 amino acids. CDR3 loop: CASSESGISLRGYTF. Here the CDR3 DNA reads TGTGCCAGCAGTGAATCAGGCATTTCGTTGCGTGGCTACACCTTC.

V and J are TRBV19 and TRBJ1-3; tentative D call: TRBD1 (5 bases). In germline, CDR1 is LNHDA, CDR2 SQIVND (reference sequence). Trimming stripped 7 bases from V and 10 bases from J, with 20 bases between. CDR3 length: 14 amino acids. CDR3 nucleotide sequence: TGTGCCAGTACCGAGGGGTCTGCTCCCCGGACCATATATTTT. Its translation is CASTEGSAPRTIYF.

The CDR3 region has the DNA TGTGCCTGGGGTCCACAGGCGAACACTGAAGCTTTCTTT. This encodes CAWGPQANTEAFF. The chain carries TRBV30 and TRBJ1-1; tentatively, D is TRBD1 (5 bases). Trimming shortened V by 5 bases and J by 1 base, and 11 bases separated the two germline ends. The CDR3 extends over 13 amino acids. Germline V gene lookup returns CDR1 GTSNPN and CDR2 SVGIG (reference sequence).

The chain is built from TRBV14 and TRBJ1-1; D uncertain. CDR1 SGHDN and CDR2 FVKESK come from the germline V gene. The CDR3 sequence is 15 residues long. Trimming took off 0 bases at V and 2 bases at J, with 10 bases between the two ends. This chain's CDR3 is CASSQEFQTNTEAFF. In DNA form, the CDR3 reads TGTGCCAGCAGCCAAGAGTTTCAGACAAACACTGAAGCTTTCTTT.

This clone was found once. The chain links TRBV5-6 to TRBJ1-1; perhaps TRBD1 as D (6 bases). The germline gives CDR1 SGHDT, CDR2 YYEEEE. The V gene lost 4 bases and the J gene lost 4 bases, with 11 bases spanning the gap. The CDR3 totals 13 residues. The CDR3 DNA reads TGTGCCAGCAGCCCAAGGGGGAGCACTGAAGCTTTCTTT. Its translation is CASSPRGSTEAFF.

The chain uses TRBV7-2 and TRBJ1-1, with 8 positions matching TRBD1. V lost 5 bases, J lost 5 bases, and 7 bases stayed unmatched. This CDR3 region has 14 residues. Germline loops: CDR1 SGHTA, CDR2 FQGNSA. The CDR3 DNA reads TGTGCCAGCAGCCTTAACAGGGGGAATACTGAAGCTTTCTTT. Translation: CASSLNRGNTEAFF.

The V call is TRBV6-5, the J call TRBJ2-7; D possibly corresponds to TRBD1 (6 bases). The CDR3 spans 15 residues. Germline lookup yields CDR1 MNHEY and CDR2 SVGAGI. Trimming shortened V by 2 bases and J by 2 bases, and 13 bases separated the two germline ends. The chain's CDR3 is CASSYQRTATYEQYF. CDR3 bases: TGTGCCAGCAGTTACCAAAGGACAGCCACCTACGAGCAGTACTTC.

The gene calls are TRBV5-4 and TRBJ2-3; perhaps TRBD2 as D (6 bases). The germline V and J ends were trimmed by 3 bases and 0 bases, with 11 bases remaining between them. The length of the CDR3 is 15 residues. CDR1 is SGHNT and CDR2 is YYREEE in the germline V gene (reference sequence). In DNA, the CDR3 is TGTGCCAGCAGCTCATCCGGGACTAGCACAGATACGCAGTATTTT. As protein: CASSSSGTSTDTQYF.

There are a few counts of this clone. This sequence joins TRBV11-2 and TRBJ2-5, with 8 bases aligning to TRBD2. Unmatched junction bases numbered 11, after V lost 4 bases and J lost 4 bases. This CDR3 has 16 amino acids. Germline assignment: CDR1 SGHAT and CDR2 FQNNGV. The CDR3 is CASSSLGTGGPETQYF. In DNA form, the CDR3 reads TGTGCCAGCAGCTCACTCGGGACGGGGGGGCCAGAGACCCAGTACTTC.

The gene calls are TRBV5-6 and TRBJ2-1; weak D call: TRBD1 (5 bases). Trimming stripped 0 bases from V and 0 bases from J, with 16 bases between. The CDR3 contains 18 residues. Per germline, CDR1 SGHDT and CDR2 YYEEEE. CDR3 residues: CASSLESWGLSSYNEQFF. As DNA, the CDR3 is TGTGCCAGCAGCTTGGAGTCCTGGGGCCTTAGCTCCTACAATGAGCAGTTCTTC.